This T cell receptor (beta chain) derives from a study of preoperative IRX-2 immunotherapy in early breast cancer. Stated treatment: preoperative locoregional IRX-2 cytokine immunotherapy. Preoperative locoregional IRX-2 cytokine immunotherapy was tested in the phase Ib source study. Libraries were prepared by immunoSEQ multiplex PCR; TCRdb keeps only in-frame clonotypes and omits some of them. The repertoire holds tens of thousands of clones, with roughly 80% as singletons. The CDR3 is made up of 15 amino acids. Germline CDR1 LNHNV, CDR2 YYDKDF (reference sequence). V was shortened by 2 bases and J by 5 bases, with 12 bases between the two germline ends.

This specimen consisted of lymph node tissue, obtained after IRX-2 immunotherapy. The receptor was isolated from a human donor with breast cancer. The V gene is TRBV15, the J gene TRBJ1-4; no clear D. The CDR3: CATSRPVMGNEKLFF. As DNA, the CDR3 is TGTGCCACCAGCAGACCCGTTATGGGAAATGAAAAACTGTTTTTT. Together with reference TRBV15 and TRBJ1-4, the CDR3 gives the full variable domain: DAMVIQNPRYQVTQFGKPVTLSCSQTLNHNVMYWYQQKSSQAPKLLFHYYDKDFNNEADTPDNFQSRRPNTSFCFLDIRSPGLGDTAMYLCATSRPVMGNEKLFFGSGTQLSVL.